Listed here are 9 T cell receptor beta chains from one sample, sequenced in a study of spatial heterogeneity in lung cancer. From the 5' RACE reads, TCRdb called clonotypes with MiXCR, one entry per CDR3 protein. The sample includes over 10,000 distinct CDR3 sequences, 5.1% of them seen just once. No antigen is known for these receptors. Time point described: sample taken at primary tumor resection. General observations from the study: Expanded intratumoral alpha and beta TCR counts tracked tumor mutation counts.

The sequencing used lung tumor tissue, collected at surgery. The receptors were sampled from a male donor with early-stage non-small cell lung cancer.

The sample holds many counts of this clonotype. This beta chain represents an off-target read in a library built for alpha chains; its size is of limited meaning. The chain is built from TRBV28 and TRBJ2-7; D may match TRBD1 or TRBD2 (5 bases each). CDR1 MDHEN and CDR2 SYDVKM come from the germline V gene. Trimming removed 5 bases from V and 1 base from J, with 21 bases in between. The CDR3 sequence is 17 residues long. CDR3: CASSQPFGTGISYEQYF. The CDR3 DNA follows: TGTGCCAGCAGTCAACCCTTCGGGACGGGGATATCCTACGAGCAGTACTTC.

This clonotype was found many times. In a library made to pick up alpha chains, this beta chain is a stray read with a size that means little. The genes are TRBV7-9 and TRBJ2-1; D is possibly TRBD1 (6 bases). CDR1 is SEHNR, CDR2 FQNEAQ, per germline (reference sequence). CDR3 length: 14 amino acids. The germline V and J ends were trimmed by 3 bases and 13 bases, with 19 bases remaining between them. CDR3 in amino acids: CASSLISTGNGQFF. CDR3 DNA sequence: TGTGCCAGCAGCTTGATATCTACAGGGAATGGTCAGTTCTTC.

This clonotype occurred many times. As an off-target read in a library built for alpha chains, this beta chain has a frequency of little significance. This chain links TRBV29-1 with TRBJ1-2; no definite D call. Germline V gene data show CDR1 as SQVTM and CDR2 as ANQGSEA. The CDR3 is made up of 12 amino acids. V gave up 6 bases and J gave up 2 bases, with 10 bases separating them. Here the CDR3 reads CSVKMSNYGYTF. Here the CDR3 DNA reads TGCAGCGTAAAAATGTCCAACTATGGCTACACCTTC. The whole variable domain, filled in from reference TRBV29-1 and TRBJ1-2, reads SAVISQKPSRDICQRGTSLTIQCQVDSQVTMMFWYRQQPGQSLTLIATANQGSEATYESGFVIDKFPISRPNLTFSTLTVSNMSPEDSSIYLCSVKMSNYGYTFGSGTRLTVV.

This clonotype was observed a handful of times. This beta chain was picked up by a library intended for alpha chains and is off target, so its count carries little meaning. DNA of the CDR3: TGTGCCAGCAGCTTAGGGGGATCTCAGCCCCAGCATTTT. It is translated as CASSLGGSQPQHF. The genes are TRBV7-2 and TRBJ1-5, with D uncertain. V was pared by 1 base and J by 6 bases, with 7 bases between. CDR1 is SGHTA and CDR2 is FQGNSA in the germline V gene. CDR3 length equals 13 residues.

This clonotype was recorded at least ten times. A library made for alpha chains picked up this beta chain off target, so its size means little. CDR3 bases: TGCGCCAGCAGCCAAGATATGGGACAGGGACCTGGAAGCACTGAAGCTTTCTTT. Protein product: CASSQDMGQGPGSTEAFF. The J gene is TRBJ1-1, the V gene TRBV4-1, with TRBD1 matching over 9 bases. V lost 0 bases to trimming and J lost 4 bases; unmatched junction nucleotides: 12. The CDR3 is made up of 18 amino acids. Looked up from germline, CDR1 is MGHRA and CDR2 is YSYEKL.

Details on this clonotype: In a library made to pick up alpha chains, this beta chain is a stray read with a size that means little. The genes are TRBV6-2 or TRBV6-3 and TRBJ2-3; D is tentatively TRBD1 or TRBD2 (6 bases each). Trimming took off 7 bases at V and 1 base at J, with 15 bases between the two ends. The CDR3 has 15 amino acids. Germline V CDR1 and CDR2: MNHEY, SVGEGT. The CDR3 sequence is CASNLRGARTDTQYF. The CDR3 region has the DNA TGTGCCAGCAACCTAAGGGGGGCCCGCACAGATACGCAGTATTTT.

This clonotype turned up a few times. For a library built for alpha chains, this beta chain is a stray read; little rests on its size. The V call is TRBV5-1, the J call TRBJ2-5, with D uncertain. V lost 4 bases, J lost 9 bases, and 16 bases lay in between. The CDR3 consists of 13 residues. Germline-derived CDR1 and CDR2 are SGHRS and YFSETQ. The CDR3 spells CASSGTGAASQYF. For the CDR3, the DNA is TGCGCCAGCAGCGGTACGGGCGCCGCCTCCCAGTACTTC.

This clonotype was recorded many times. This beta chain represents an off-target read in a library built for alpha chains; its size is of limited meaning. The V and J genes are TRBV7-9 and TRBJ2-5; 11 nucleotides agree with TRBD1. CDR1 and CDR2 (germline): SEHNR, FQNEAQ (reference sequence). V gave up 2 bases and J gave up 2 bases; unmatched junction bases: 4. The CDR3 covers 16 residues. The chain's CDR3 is CASSLPGQGAQETQYF. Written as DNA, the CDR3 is TGTGCCAGCAGCTTACCAGGACAGGGGGCACAAGAGACCCAGTACTTC.

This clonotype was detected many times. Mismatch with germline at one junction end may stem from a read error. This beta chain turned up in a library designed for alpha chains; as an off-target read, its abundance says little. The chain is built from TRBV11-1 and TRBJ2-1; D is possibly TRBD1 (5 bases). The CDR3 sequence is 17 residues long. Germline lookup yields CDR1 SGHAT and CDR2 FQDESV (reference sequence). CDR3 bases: TGTGCCAGCACCTTATCTTGGCGGCAGGGTGGACACAATGAGCAGTTCTTC. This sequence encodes CASTLSWRQGGHNEQFF.